This TCR beta chain was identified in a study of blood T cell repertoires in COVID-19. The wider study: The origin of the acute and convalescent COVID-19 samples was the United States, Italy and Spain. T cells, B-cell-depleted T cells, or PBMCs provided the cDNA or gDNA that served as material.

CDR3 length: 13 residues. Looked up from germline, CDR1 is SGDLS and CDR2 is YYNGEE. Trimming cost V 4 bases and J 6 bases, with 10 bases left between them. Per the original methods: It was from reference gene primer amplification that nucleated cell counts were estimated. Generated by immunoSEQ multiplex PCR, the TCRdb table keeps only in-frame clones and is missing some. V, J and clone size reflect that table, while D and trimming were determined from the DNA. In the table there are a few hundred thousand clones, around 84% of which are singletons. The chain employs TRBV9 and TRBJ2-2, with a possible D match to TRBD1 (5 bases). The sequencing input was peripheral blood. The source of this sequence is a woman aged 18-35 years with acute or convalescent COVID-19. In DNA, the CDR3 is TGTGCCAGCAGCCCCAGGGAACCCGGGGAGCTGTTTTTT. Protein sequence: CASSPREPGELFF. Combining the CDR3 with reference TRBV9 and TRBJ2-2 gives the whole variable domain DSGVTQTPKHLITATGQRVTLRCSPRSGDLSVYWYQQSLDQGLQFLIQYYNGEERAKGNILERFSAQQFPDLHSELNLSSLELGDSALYFCASSPREPGELFFGEGSRLTVL.